Only a few counts were recorded for the clone carrying this T cell receptor (beta chain). Antigen: not known. The sample is drawn from a study of identical twins. Regarding the study as a whole: For cord blood, abundant beta clonotypes had fewer insertions, unlike memory repertoires, which showed none.

Trimming cost V 5 bases and J 6 bases, with 10 bases left between them. The germline gives CDR1 GTSNPN, CDR2 SVGIG (reference sequence). The CDR3 has 12 amino acids. One entry per CDR3 protein, called by TCRdb with MiXCR from the 5' RACE reads. The table records 450,000 to 650,000 distinct CDR3 sequences, around a tenth of them present only once. These same data were also listed under a study on yellow fever vaccine responses in identical twins. From that paper: Reported findings indicate that twins' vaccine T cell responses seemed partially convergent, partially personalized.

Sequenced sample: PBMCs. The TCR was taken from a woman aged 18 to 35 in good health. This chain uses TRBV30 with TRBJ2-2; D call uncertain. The CDR3 nucleotides are TGTGCCTGGGATTATATCTCCGGGGAGCTGTTTTTT. Its protein is CAWDYISGELFF.